The rows below give T cell receptor beta chains drawn from one sample of a study of identifying expanded T cells in peripheral blood. Measured with immunoSEQ multiplex PCR; TCRdb has only the in-frame clones, and not every one. The table records 90,000 to 110,000 clones, about 88% of them present only once. Specimen: blood. The receptors here all came from a person aged 18-70 years in good health. CDR3s include the opening cysteine and the closing phenylalanine or tryptophan. D genes are given only for firm matches. Size tells how often a clone was seen (once, few, many) or the class of an expanded clone, and some rows leave it out.

NA,TRBJ2-3,TRBV9,TRBD2,20,TGTGCCAGCAGCGTAGGGCTAGCGGGAGTTGGTGGTAGAGGCACAGATACGCAGTATTTT,CASSVGLAGVGGRGTDTQYF
NA,TRBJ1-1,TRBV10-2,TRBD1,16,TGCGCCAGCAGTGACGACAGGGGTGGGGGGAACACTGAAGCTTTCTTT,CASSDDRGGGNTEAFF
NA,TRBJ1-4,TRBV6-1,NA,14,TGTGCCAGCAGTGCCCGGGCCCCTAATGAAAAACTGTTTTTT,CASSARAPNEKLFF
NA,TRBJ1-1,TRBV7-2,NA,13,TGTGCCAGCAGCTTAACAGGGCTCACTGAAGCTTTCTTT,CASSLTGLTEAFF
NA,TRBJ1-2,TRBV6-4,NA,14,TGTGCCAGCAGTGAGATAGGCAACTCCTATGGCTACACCTTC,CASSEIGNSYGYTF
NA,TRBJ2-3,TRBV2,NA,13,TGTGCCAGCAGGGCCCTTCGGGCAGATACGCAGTATTTT,CASRALRADTQYF
NA,TRBJ2-1,TRBV4-2,NA,15,TGTGCCAGCAGCCTCAGCCCAGGGGACCACAATGAGCAGTTCTTC,CASSLSPGDHNEQFF
NA,TRBJ2-1,TRBV6-4,NA,15,TGTGCCAGCAGTGAGCAGCTAGAATCCTACAATGAGCAGTTCTTC,CASSEQLESYNEQFF
NA,TRBJ1-2,TRBV27,TRBD1,16,TGTGCCAGCACGACGATACAGGGGAAACGGGACTATGGCTACACCTTC,CASTTIQGKRDYGYTF
NA,TRBJ2-7,TRBV27,NA,14,TGTGCCAGCACCCGTAGGCTGGGCGGCTACGAGCAGTACTTC,CASTRRLGGYEQYF
NA,TRBJ1-2,TRBV7-2,NA,14,TGTGCCAGCAGCTTAGTTGCGGGAACCTATGGCTACACCTTC,CASSLVAGTYGYTF
NA,TRBJ2-7,TRBV6-6,TRBD1,16,TGTGCCAGCAGTTTTATGGGGACAGGGGCCAGGGACGAGCAGTACTTC,CASSFMGTGARDEQYF
NA,TRBJ1-5,TRBV4-3,NA,15,TGCGCCAGCAGCCAAGACAGAAATAGCAATCAGCCCCAGCATTTT,CASSQDRNSNQPQHF
NA,TRBJ2-5,TRBV7-9,TRBD1,13,TGTGCCAGCAGCTTGGGACAGGGGGGGACCCAGTACTTC,CASSLGQGGTQYF
once,TRBJ1-3,TRBV28,NA,14,TGTGCCAGCAGTGCCACTTACTCTGGAAACACCATATATTTT,CASSATYSGNTIYF
NA,TRBJ1-1,TRBV4-2,NA,13,TGTGCCAGCAGCCAAGGGTGGGACACTGAAGCTTTCTTT,CASSQGWDTEAFF
NA,TRBJ2-7,TRBV18,TRBD2,15,TGTGCCAGCTCACCAAGACTAGCGGCTCGTTACGAGCAGTACTTC,CASSPRLAARYEQYF
NA,TRBJ1-1,TRBV15,NA,13,TGTGCCACCAGCAGTGGATTGAACACTGAAGCTTTCTTT,CATSSGLNTEAFF
NA,TRBJ2-1,TRBV7-9,NA,15,TGTGCCAGCAGCTCCCGCTGGGGGGGCCGAAATGAGCAGTTCTTC,CASSSRWGGRNEQFF
NA,TRBJ1-5,TRBV6-6,TRBD1,14,TGTGCCAGCGCCCTAGGACAGGGCTATCAGCCCCAGCATTTT,CASALGQGYQPQHF
NA,TRBJ2-7,TRBV27,TRBD2,15,TGTGCCAGCAGTTTAGGGCTAGCGGCCTACTACGAGCAGTACTTC,CASSLGLAAYYEQYF
NA,TRBJ1-2,TRBV7-6,TRBD1,13,TGTGCCAGCAGCTTAGAACAGGGGCTTGGCTACACCTTC,CASSLEQGLGYTF
NA,TRBJ2-1,TRBV11-3,NA,15,TGTGCCAGTAGCTTCCGGGACTCCCTCGGCAATGAGCAGTTCTTC,CASSFRDSLGNEQFF
NA,TRBJ1-5,TRBV19,NA,15,TGTGCCAGTACCGACGGACAGTTTCGCAATCAGCCCCAGCATTTT,CASTDGQFRNQPQHF
few,TRBJ2-1,TRBV11-2,NA,12,TGTGCCAGCAGCTTACGTTTCAATGAGCAGTTCTTC,CASSLRFNEQFF
NA,TRBJ1-3,TRBV30,NA,13,TGTGCCTGGGACTCGAGCTCTGGAAACACCATATATTTT,CAWDSSSGNTIYF
NA,TRBJ1-5,TRBV21-1,NA,14,TGTGCCAGCAGCAAAAACAGGGTCCATCAGCCCCAGCATTTT,CASSKNRVHQPQHF
NA,TRBJ2-5,TRBV25-1,NA,14,TGTGCCAGCAGCACGGACAGAATAGAAGAGACCCAGTACTTC,CASSTDRIEETQYF
NA,TRBJ2-7,TRBV29-1,NA,13,TGCAGCGTTGATTCGCAGGGTAGCAACGAGCAGTACTTC,CSVDSQGSNEQYF
NA,TRBJ2-2,TRBV6-5,NA,14,TGTGCCAGCAGTTACTCCGGGAACACCGGGGAGCTGTTTTTT,CASSYSGNTGELFF
NA,TRBJ2-5,TRBV5-1,TRBD2,17,TGCGCCAGCAGCTTGGAGCCTTTAGCGGGGGGGATGGAGACCCAGTACTTC,CASSLEPLAGGMETQYF
NA,TRBJ2-7,TRBV6-1,NA,12,TGTGCCAGCAAGGCTCGCTCCTACGAGCAGTACTTC,CASKARSYEQYF
NA,TRBJ2-1,TRBV7-2,NA,16,TGTGCCAGCAGCCTTTCAGGGCATTTCTCCTACAATGAGCAGTTCTTC,CASSLSGHFSYNEQFF
NA,TRBJ1-1,TRBV18,TRBD1,15,TGTGCCAGCTCACGTGGACAGGTTTCGAACACTGAAGCTTTCTTT,CASSRGQVSNTEAFF